This T cell receptor beta chain was captured by sequencing in a study of T-cell reconstitution after alpha-beta-depleted transplantation in children. Unique molecular identifiers tagged the TCRbeta library. TCRdb re-called the PCR reads through MiXCR, storing one row per CDR3 protein. The table shows a few hundred thousand distinct CDR3 sequences, with under 15% occurring only once. Trimming at V came to 5 bases and at J to 4 bases, leaving 5 bases not matched to a gene. The CDR3 is 13 amino acids. The input for sequencing was PBMCs from the stem cell graft donor, taken from the stem cell graft. The chain has TRBV12-3 or TRBV12-4 and TRBJ2-7, with 7 bases aligning to TRBD2. The clonotype comes from a human donor who donated a stem cell graft to a child with combined immunodeficiency. The CDR3 loop is CASSPTRGYEQYF. CDR3 coding DNA: TGTGCCAGCAGTCCGACGCGGGGGTACGAGCAGTACTTC.